This T cell receptor (beta chain) was identified in a study of tumor-infiltrating lymphocytes in primary liver carcinoma. Study-wide results and caveats: Tumor-adjacent and tumor-blood pairs shared a smaller degree of overlap than tumor region pairs.

Unsorted whole blood served as the source of blood RNA, and germline DNA was extracted as well. The CDR3 extends over 15 amino acids. V gave up 1 base and J gave up 5 bases, with 12 bases separating them. Germline CDR1 and CDR2: SGHAT and FQDESV (reference sequence). The input was approximately 500 ng total RNA; TCR beta cDNA was made from it with a constant-region primer. It was through three nested multiplex PCR rounds of slightly modified ARM-PCR that TCR beta libraries arose. PCR rounds one and two used TRBV1-TRBV30 forward primers with a C-beta reverse primer for about 11 cycles each. MiXCR, run by TCRdb on the multiplex PCR reads, gives a single entry per CDR3 protein. The sample lists approximately 330,000 distinct CDR3 sequences; roughly 61% were seen once. This clonotype appeared many times. Its matching antigen is unknown.

The chain employs TRBV11-1 and TRBJ1-5; D gene unclear. What was sequenced was peripheral blood. This receptor was taken from a man in his forties or fifties with primary liver carcinoma and hepatitis B virus infection. CDR3 residues: CASSLGPGFHQPQHF. For the CDR3, the DNA is TGTGCCAGCAGCTTAGGACCCGGTTTCCATCAGCCCCAGCATTTT.